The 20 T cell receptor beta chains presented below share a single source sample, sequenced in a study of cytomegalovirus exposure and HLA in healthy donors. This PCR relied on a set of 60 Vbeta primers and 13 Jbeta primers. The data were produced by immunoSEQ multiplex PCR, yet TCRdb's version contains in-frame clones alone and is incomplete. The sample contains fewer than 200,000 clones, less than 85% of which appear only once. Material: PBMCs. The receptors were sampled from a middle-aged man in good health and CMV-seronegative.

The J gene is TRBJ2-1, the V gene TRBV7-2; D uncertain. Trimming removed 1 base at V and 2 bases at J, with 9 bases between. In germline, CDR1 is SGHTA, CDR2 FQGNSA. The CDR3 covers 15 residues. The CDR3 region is CASSLGPNPYNEQFF. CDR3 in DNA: TGTGCCAGCAGCTTAGGGCCAAACCCCTACAATGAGCAGTTCTTC.

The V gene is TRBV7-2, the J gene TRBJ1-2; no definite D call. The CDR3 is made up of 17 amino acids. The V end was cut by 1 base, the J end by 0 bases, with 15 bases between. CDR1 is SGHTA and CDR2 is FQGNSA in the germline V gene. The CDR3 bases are TGTGCCAGCAGCTTAGTGAACAGTGCGATCACTAACTATGGCTACACCTTC. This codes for CASSLVNSAITNYGYTF.

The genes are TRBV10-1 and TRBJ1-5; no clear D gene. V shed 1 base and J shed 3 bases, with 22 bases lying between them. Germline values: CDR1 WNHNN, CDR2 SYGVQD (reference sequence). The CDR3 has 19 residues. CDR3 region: CASSELVVMRQNLNQPQHF. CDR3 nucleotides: TGCGCCAGCAGTGAGTTGGTGGTTATGCGGCAGAACCTCAATCAGCCCCAGCATTTT.

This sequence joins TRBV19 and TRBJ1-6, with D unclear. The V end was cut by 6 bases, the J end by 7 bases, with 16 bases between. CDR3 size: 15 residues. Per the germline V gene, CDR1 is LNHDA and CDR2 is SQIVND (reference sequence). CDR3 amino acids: CASRPSTGGNSPLHF. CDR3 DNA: TGTGCCAGTAGGCCCTCCACCGGCGGGAATTCACCCCTCCACTTT.

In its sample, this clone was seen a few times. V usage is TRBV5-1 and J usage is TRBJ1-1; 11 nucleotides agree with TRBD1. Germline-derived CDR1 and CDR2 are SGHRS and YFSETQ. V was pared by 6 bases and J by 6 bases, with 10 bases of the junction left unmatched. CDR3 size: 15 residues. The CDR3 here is CASNGGTGGRAEAFF. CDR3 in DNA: TGCGCCAGCAACGGGGGGACAGGGGGAAGGGCTGAAGCTTTCTTT.

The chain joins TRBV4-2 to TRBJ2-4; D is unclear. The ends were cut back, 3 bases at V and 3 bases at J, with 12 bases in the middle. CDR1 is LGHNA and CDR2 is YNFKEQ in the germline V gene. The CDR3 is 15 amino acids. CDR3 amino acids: CASSHGLGSKNIQYF. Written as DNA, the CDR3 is TGTGCCAGCAGCCATGGCCTAGGCAGCAAAAACATTCAGTACTTC.

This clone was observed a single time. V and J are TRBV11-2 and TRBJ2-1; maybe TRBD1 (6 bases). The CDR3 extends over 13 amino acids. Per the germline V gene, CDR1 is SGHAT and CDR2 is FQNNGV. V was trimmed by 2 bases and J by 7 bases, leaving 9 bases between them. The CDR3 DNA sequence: TGTGCCAGCAGCTTACCCGGACAGAATGAGCAGTTCTTC. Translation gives CASSLPGQNEQFF. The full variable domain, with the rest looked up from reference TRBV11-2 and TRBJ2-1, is EAGVAQSPRYKIIEKRQSVAFWCNPISGHATLYWYQQILGQGPKLLIQFQNNGVVDDSQLPKDRFSAERLKGVDSTLKIQPAKLEDSAVYLCASSLPGQNEQFFGPGTRLTVL.

In nucleotides, the CDR3 is TGTGCCAGCTCACCTACGGGTCCGGGCTACACCTTC. Translated, it gives CASSPTGPGYTF. The chain recombines TRBV18 with TRBJ1-2, with D uncertain. The CDR3 is 12 residues long. The V gene's germline CDR1 is KGHSH and CDR2 LQKENI. V lost 3 bases and J 8 bases, leaving 10 bases between the germline ends.

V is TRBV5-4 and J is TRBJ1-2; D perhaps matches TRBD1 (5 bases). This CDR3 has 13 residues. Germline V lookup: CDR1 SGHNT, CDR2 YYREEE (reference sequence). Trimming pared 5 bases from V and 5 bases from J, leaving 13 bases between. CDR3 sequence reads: CASSKEQVYGYTF. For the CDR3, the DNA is TGTGCCAGCAGTAAAGAACAGGTTTATGGCTACACCTTC.

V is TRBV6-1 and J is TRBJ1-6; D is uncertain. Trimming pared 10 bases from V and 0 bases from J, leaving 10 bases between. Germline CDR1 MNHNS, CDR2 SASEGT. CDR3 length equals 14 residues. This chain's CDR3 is CANAEDSYNSPLHF. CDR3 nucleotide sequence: TGTGCCAACGCGGAAGACTCCTATAATTCACCCCTCCACTTT.

This CDR3 reads CASSFGTPNTEAFF. In nucleotides, the CDR3 is TGTGCCAGCAGCTTCGGGACACCCAACACTGAAGCTTTCTTT. V gene TRBV7-2 combines with J gene TRBJ1-1; weak D call: TRBD1 (6 bases). The CDR3 spans 14 residues. V was shortened by 3 bases and J by 2 bases, with 10 bases between the two germline ends. Germline lookup yields CDR1 SGHTA and CDR2 FQGNSA.

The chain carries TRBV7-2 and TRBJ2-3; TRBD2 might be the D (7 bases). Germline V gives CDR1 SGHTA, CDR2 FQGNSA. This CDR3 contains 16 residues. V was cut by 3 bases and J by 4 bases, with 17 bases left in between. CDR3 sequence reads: CASSFEGGPFADTQYF. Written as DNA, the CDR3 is TGTGCCAGCAGCTTCGAGGGGGGGCCCTTCGCAGATACGCAGTATTTT.

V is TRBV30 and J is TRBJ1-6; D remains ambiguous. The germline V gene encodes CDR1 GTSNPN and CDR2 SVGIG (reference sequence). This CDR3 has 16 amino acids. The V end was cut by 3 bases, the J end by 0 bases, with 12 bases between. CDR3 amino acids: CAWRGTRVSYNSPLHF. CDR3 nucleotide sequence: TGTGCCTGGAGGGGTACTAGGGTCTCCTATAATTCACCCCTCCACTTT.

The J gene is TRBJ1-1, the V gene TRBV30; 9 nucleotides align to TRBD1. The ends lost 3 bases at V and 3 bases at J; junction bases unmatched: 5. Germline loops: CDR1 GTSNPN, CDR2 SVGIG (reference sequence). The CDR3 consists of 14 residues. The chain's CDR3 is CAWRTGTGHTEAFF. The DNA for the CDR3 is TGTGCCTGGAGGACCGGGACAGGGCACACTGAAGCTTTCTTT.

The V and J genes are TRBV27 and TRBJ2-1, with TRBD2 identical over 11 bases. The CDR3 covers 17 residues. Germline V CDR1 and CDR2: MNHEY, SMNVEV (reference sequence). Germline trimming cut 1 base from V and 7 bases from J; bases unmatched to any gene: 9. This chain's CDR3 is CASSLLLAGAQDNEQFF. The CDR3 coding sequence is TGTGCCAGCAGTTTATTACTAGCGGGGGCCCAAGATAATGAGCAGTTCTTC.

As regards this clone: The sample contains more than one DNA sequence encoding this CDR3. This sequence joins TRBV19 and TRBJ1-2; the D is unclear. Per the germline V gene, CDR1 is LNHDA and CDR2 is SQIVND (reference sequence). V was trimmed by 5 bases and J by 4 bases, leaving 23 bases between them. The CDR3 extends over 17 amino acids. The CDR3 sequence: CASSSLPGKEEGYGYTF. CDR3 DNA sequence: TGTGCCAGTAGTTCACTCCCCGGGAAGGAAGAGGGCTATGGCTACACCTTC.

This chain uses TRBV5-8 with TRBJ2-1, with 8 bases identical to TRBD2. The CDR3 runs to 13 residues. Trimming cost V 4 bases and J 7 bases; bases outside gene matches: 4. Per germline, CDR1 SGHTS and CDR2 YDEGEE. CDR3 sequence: CASSVGTRNEQFF. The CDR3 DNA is TGTGCCAGCAGCGTCGGGACTAGAAATGAGCAGTTCTTC.

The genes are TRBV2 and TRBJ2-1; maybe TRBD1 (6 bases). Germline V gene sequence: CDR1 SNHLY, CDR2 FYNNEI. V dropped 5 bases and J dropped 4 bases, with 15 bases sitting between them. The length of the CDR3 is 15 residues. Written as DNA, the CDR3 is TGTGCCAGCAGTCCACAGGGAAGGGGGTACAATGAGCAGTTCTTC. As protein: CASSPQGRGYNEQFF.

CDR3 sequence (DNA): TGTGCCATCAGCATTACAGGGGCCCGGGAGCTGTTTTTT. Residues: CAISITGARELFF. This chain links TRBV10-3 with TRBJ2-2, with 7 positions matching TRBD1. Trimming removed 6 bases from V and 9 bases from J; junction bases left unmatched: 7. The CDR3 consists of 13 residues. CDR1 is ENHRY and CDR2 is SYGVKD in the germline V gene.

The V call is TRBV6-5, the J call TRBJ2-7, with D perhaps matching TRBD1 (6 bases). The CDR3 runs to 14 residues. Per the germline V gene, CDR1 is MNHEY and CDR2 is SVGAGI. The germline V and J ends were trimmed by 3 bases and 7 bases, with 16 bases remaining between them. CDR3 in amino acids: CASSYTLQGREQYF. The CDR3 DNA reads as TGTGCCAGCAGTTATACACTACAGGGTCGGGAGCAGTACTTC.